Detailed here is one T cell receptor beta chain. As processed by the authors: How many nucleated cells were present was estimated from reference gene primer amplification. TCRdb's table, derived via immunoSEQ multiplex PCR, lists solely in-frame clones and lacks some. The DNA gave D and trimming, while V, J and clone size come from that table. The sample records approximately 51,000 clones, over 75% being singletons. There are 14 residues in the CDR3. The germline V gene has CDR1 SGHVS and CDR2 FQNEAQ. Trimming left V 0 bases short and J 2 bases short, with 5 bases between. The data were obtained in a study of blood T cell repertoires in COVID-19. Study information: The United States, Italy and Spain were the sources of the acute and convalescent COVID-19 samples. T cells, B-cell-depleted T cells, or PBMCs provided the cDNA or gDNA that served as material.

The source of this sequence is a human donor in a cohort sampled during active COVID-19. The chain links TRBV7-8 to TRBJ1-3; no reliable D call. Sample: peripheral blood. CDR3 in DNA: TGTGCCAGCAGCTTAGCGCGGGCTGGAAACACCATATATTTT. Its protein is CASSLARAGNTIYF.